A single TCR beta chain is shown here with its context. Its specific antigen is unknown. Base qualities are missing; no much larger clone stands one base away. V was cut back by 4 bases and J by 6 bases, leaving a gap of 16 bases between them. From cysteine to phenylalanine, the CDR3 is 14 amino acids long. Only the CDR3 part of the read is kept: 42 bases, read in frame from the first base. CDR1 and CDR2 were assigned from the germline V gene as SGHAT and FQNNGV. This entry is derived from a study of shared clonotypes between healthy human individuals (dated by TCRdb to the early 2020s). Notes on the research overall: The cohort comprised a couple of women and a few men aged 18 to 49 years. Per donor, three plates each were used for CD4 naive and CD4 memory, two for CD8 naive, and one for CD8 memory. To estimate repertoire size and how much clonotypes are shared between individuals, the study performed deep sequencing of blood TCR repertoires from 4 to 6 healthy adults. To increase sequencing depth and limit assay-specific biases, TCR repertoire library preparation and sequencing were carried out by different laboratories using diverse techniques. Between about 0.94 and 10 billion PBMCs per donor were obtained by leukapheresis.

CD8 naive samples consisted of CD45RO-negative cells that were positively selected for CCR7, yielding a CD45RA+CCR7+ population without TemRA cells. Healthy HIV-negative adults with no recently reported acute infections or vaccinations were included as donors. Every donor was a Caucasian adult living in Nashville, Tennessee, USA. Blood was collected by leukapheresis, and PBMCs were isolated by Ficoll-Histopaque density gradient centrifugation and then cryopreserved in liquid nitrogen vapor phase. Analytical flow cytometry was used to check the purity and quantity of every magnetically sorted T cell population. From each sorted fraction, genomic DNA was isolated and quantified by UV absorbance on a Nanodrop 2000c. Using the deep immunoSEQ assay, multiplex PCR amplified TCR CDR3 regions from genomic DNA. Extracted genomic DNA from each cell subset was spread evenly across all wells of several immunoSEQ 96-well plates, with each plate serving as a replicate. For sorted subsets, around 0.2 ug of genomic DNA, equivalent to around 29,000 T cell genomes, went into each replicate PCR. The purified libraries were quantified using a Qubit 3.0 fluorometer, sized with a Bioanalyzer 2100, and then quantified again using the KAPA Library Quantification kit. Every immunoSEQ 96-well plate was sequenced on a dedicated single-read 150-cycle Illumina NextSeq 550 flow cell. On the authors' methods: The immunoSEQ output contained only junctional sequences without quality scores, so filtering could not match that applied to full-length reads. To assign V/J genes and CDR3, sequences were annotated against IMGT germline references using PyIR, a Python wrapper for IgBLAST v1.9. Reads were removed for weak V/J assignments (E-value above 1e-6), missing CDR3, stop codons, out-of-frame junctions, or ambiguous translated residues. V3J clonotypes were defined by identical inferred V gene, J gene, and CDR3 amino acid sequence. To compute the percentage overlap between repertoires, the number of shared unique clonotypes was divided by the size of the smaller repertoire. RTK rarefaction, the Chao1 estimator, and Recon v2.1 estimates of unobserved clonotypes were used to assess repertoire richness. For all TCRbeta clonotypes obtained by the gDNA method from several donors, generation probabilities were computed with OLGA. The source is immuneACCESS, and TCRdb retained only in-frame sequences with V and J called. Part of the clones is not carried over; for the studies checked, unresolved V genes explain less than half of this, and the remainder is unexplained. D and trimming were read from the DNA, whereas the V and J calls and clone size are those reported in that table. Across this sample there are some 2.1 million clones, with about 95% seen only once. 0.85% to 1.3% of the sample rests with the top ten.

What the research found in general, with its limitations: The small number of donors limited the genetic and exposure-history diversity represented. Sampling was restricted to blood, and TCR repertoires in tissues likely differ from the TCR repertoires found in blood. Naive subsets generally had larger estimated clonotype richness than memory subsets did. Pairwise subsampling led to the expectation that sequencing depth would affect the degree of clonotype sharing among donors. Compared with non-shared clonotypes, the clonotypes found in all four sorted-subset donors had higher generation probabilities. Approximately 5% of naive CD4, approximately 3.7% of naive CD8, roughly 2.5% of memory CD4, and 0.35% to 0.4% of memory CD8 clonotypes were shared across four donors. Even with the large sequencing depth, rarefaction of the sorted-subset datasets indicated that sequencing was incomplete.

This TCR derives from a man younger than 35 in good health. The rearranged segments are TRBV11-2 and TRBJ2-7, with the D gene uncertain. The source material was naive CD8+ T cells sorted from blood. The cell subset or site label on this specimen signifies: CD45RA+CCR7+. CDR3 region: CASSSVFRDGEQYF. DNA sequence: TGTGCCAGCAGCTCGGTTTTCCGAGATGGCGAGCAGTACTTC.